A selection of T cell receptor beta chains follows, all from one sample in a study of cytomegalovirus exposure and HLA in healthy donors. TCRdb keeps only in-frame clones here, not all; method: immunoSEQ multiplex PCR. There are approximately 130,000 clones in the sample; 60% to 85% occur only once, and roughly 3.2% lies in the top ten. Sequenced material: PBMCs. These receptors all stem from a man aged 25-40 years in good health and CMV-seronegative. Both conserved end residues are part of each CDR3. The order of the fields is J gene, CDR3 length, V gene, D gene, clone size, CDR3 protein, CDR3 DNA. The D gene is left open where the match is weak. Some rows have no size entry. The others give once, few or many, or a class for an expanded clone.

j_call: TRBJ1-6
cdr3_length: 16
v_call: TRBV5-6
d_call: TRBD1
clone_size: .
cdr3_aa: CASSTSGTANNSPLHF
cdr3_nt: TGTGCCAGCAGCACTTCAGGGACAGCTAATAATTCACCCCTCCACTTT

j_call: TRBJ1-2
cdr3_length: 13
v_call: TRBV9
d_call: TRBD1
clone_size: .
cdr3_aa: CASSAGTGNGYTF
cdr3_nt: TGTGCCAGCAGCGCAGGGACAGGGAATGGCTACACCTTC

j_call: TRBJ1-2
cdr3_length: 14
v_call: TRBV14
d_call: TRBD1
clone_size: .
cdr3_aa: CASSHGQGAYGYTF
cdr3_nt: TGTGCCAGCAGCCACGGACAGGGGGCATATGGCTACACCTTC

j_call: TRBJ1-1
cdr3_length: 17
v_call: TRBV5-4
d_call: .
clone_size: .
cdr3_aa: CASSLATGGRIRPEAFF
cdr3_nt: TGTGCCAGCAGCTTGGCAACGGGAGGACGTATCAGGCCTGAAGCTTTCTTT

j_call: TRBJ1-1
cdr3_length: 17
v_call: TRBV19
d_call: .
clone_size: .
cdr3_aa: CASSPRGRGLMNTEAFF
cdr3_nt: TGTGCCAGTAGCCCCCGGGGGAGGGGATTAATGAACACTGAAGCTTTCTTT

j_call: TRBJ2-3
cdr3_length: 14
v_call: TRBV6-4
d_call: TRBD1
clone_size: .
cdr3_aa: CASSDTGGADTQYF
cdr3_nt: TGTGCCAGCAGTGACACAGGGGGCGCAGATACGCAGTATTTT

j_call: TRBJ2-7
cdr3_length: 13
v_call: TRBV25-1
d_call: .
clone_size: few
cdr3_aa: CASSEGGRSEQYF
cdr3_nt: TGTGCCAGCAGTGAAGGTGGGAGAAGCGAGCAGTACTTC

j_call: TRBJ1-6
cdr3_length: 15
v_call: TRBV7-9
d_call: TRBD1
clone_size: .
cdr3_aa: CASSSSSGGYSPLHF
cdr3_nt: TGTGCCAGCAGCTCCTCGTCAGGGGGCTATTCACCCCTCCACTTT

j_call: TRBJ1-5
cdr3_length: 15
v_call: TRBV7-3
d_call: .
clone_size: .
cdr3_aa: CASSLTGGMNQPQHF
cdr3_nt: TGTGCCAGCAGCTTAACGGGAGGGATGAATCAGCCCCAGCATTTT

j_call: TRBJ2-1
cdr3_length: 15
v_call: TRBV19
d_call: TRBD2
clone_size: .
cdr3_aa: CASSSAGGPRNEQFF
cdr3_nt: TGTGCCAGTAGTTCAGCGGGAGGGCCGAGAAATGAGCAGTTCTTC

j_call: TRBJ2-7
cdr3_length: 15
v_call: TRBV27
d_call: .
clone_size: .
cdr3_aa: CASSLEGRSSYEQYF
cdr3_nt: TGTGCCAGCAGTTTAGAGGGGAGGAGCTCCTACGAGCAGTACTTC

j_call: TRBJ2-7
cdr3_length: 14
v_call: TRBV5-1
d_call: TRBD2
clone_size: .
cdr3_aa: CASSLEGGSYEQYF
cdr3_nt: TGCGCCAGCAGCTTGGAGGGAGGGTCCTACGAGCAGTACTTC

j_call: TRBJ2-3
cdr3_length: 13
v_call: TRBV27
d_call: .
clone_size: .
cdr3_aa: CASSLGQGFTQYF
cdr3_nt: TGTGCCAGCAGTTTGGGCCAGGGGTTTACGCAGTATTTT

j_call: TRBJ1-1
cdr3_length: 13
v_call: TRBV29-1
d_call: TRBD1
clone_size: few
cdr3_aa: CSARTGMNTEAFF
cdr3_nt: TGCAGCGCTAGGACAGGGATGAACACTGAAGCTTTCTTT

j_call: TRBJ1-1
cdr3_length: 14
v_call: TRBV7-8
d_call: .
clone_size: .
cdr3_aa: CASSLTGQNTEAFF
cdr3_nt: TGTGCCAGCAGCTTAACCGGACAGAACACTGAAGCTTTCTTT

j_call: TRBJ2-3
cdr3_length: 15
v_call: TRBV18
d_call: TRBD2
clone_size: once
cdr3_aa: CASSLPSGRADTQYF
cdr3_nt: TGTGCCAGCTCGCTACCTAGCGGGAGGGCGGATACGCAGTATTTT

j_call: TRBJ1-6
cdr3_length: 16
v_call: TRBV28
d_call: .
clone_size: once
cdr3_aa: CASSYYMGSYNSPLHF
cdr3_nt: TGTGCCAGCAGTTACTACATGGGCTCCTATAATTCACCCCTCCACTTT

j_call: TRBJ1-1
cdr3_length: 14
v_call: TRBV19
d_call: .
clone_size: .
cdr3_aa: CASRVFRANTEAFF
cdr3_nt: TGTGCCAGTAGAGTTTTCAGGGCGAACACTGAAGCTTTCTTT

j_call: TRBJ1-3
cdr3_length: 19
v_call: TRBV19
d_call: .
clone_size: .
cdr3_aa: CASSTNSMTRQTSGNTIYF
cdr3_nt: TGTGCCAGTAGTACAAACTCTATGACCCGACAGACCTCTGGAAACACCATATATTTT

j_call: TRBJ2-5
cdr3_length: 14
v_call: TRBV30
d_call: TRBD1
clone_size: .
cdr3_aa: CAWSVQGGSETQYF
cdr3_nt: TGTGCCTGGAGTGTACAAGGGGGCTCAGAGACCCAGTACTTC

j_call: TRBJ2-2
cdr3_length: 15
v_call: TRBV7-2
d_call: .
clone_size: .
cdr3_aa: CASRQGGVNTGELFF
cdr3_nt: TGTGCCAGCAGACAAGGGGGAGTCAACACCGGGGAGCTGTTTTTT

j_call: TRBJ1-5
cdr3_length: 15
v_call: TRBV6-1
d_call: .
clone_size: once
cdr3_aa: CASSHNGGSNQPQHF
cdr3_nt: TGTGCCAGCAGCCACAACGGGGGTAGCAATCAGCCCCAGCATTTT

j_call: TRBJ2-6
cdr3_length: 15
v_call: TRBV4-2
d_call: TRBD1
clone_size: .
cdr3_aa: CASTSGGAGANVLTF
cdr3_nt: TGTGCCAGCACCTCAGGGGGCGCTGGGGCCAACGTCCTGACTTTC

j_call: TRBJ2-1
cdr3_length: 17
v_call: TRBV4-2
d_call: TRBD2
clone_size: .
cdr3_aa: CASRGPRERGGHNEQFF
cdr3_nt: TGTGCCAGCAGAGGCCCTAGGGAGCGGGGGGGCCACAATGAGCAGTTCTTC

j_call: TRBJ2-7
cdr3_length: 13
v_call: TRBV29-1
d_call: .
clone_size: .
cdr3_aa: CSVAYRVGYEQYF
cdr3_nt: TGCAGCGTCGCCTACAGGGTTGGCTACGAGCAGTACTTC

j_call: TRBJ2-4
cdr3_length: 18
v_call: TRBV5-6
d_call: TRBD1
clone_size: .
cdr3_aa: CASSSPLDRALAKNIQYF
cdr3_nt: TGTGCCAGCAGCTCCCCTTTAGACAGGGCGCTAGCCAAAAACATTCAGTACTTC

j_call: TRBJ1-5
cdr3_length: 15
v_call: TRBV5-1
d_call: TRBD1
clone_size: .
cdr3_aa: CASSSGTGGNQPQHF
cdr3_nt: TGCGCCAGCAGCTCCGGGACAGGGGGCAATCAGCCCCAGCATTTT

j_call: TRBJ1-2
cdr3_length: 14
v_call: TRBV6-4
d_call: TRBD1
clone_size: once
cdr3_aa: CASSEEGAVGGYTF
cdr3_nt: TGTGCCAGCAGTGAGGAGGGGGCCGTCGGTGGCTACACCTTC

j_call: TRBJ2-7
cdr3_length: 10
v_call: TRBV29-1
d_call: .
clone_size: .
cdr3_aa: CSAEGTEQYF
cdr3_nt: TGCAGCGCCGAGGGTACCGAGCAGTACTTC

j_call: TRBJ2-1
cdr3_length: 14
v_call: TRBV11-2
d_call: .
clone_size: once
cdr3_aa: CASSFGGSYNEQFF
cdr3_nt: TGTGCCAGCAGCTTCGGGGGCTCCTACAATGAGCAGTTCTTC

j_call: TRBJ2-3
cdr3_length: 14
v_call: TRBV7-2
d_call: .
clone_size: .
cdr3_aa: CASISEEVTDTQYF
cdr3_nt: TGTGCCAGCATCTCGGAGGAGGTCACAGATACGCAGTATTTT

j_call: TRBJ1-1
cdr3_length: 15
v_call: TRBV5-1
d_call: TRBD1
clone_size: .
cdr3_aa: CASSSLMAGGTEAFF
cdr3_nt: TGCGCCAGCAGCTCCCTCATGGCAGGGGGCACTGAAGCTTTCTTT

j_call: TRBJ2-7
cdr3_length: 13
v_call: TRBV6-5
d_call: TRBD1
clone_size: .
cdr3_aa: CASSGTGGGEQYF
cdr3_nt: TGTGCCAGCAGTGGGACAGGGGGGGGTGAGCAGTACTTC

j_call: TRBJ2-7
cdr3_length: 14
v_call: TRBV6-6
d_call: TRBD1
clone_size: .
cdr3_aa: CASTQRTGSDEQYF
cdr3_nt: TGTGCCAGCACCCAGAGGACAGGGAGCGACGAGCAGTACTTC